Below, one TCR beta chain is given with its context. As yet, its antigen is unknown. This record comes from a study of cytomegalovirus exposure and HLA in healthy donors. Study as a whole: Earlier work reported 100 million to 130 million unique TCR beta sequences from 180 million or so T cells. HLA-typed donors contributed about 85 million unique TCRs, which were held in an early data release.

Vbeta (60) and Jbeta (13) primers were used in the PCR. The protocol was immunoSEQ multiplex PCR, while the TCRdb copy is restricted to in-frame clones and leaves out a portion. The sample consists of roughly 120,000 clones, around three quarters of them appearing once. CDR1 LGHNA and CDR2 YNFKEQ come from the germline V gene. V was pared by 0 bases and J by 5 bases, with 5 bases of the junction left unmatched. This CDR3 is built from 17 residues. Study-level findings and limits: Most of the TCR beta V segments (in an earlier analysis) were productive either about 87% or about 30% of the time.

The chain is built from TRBV4-2 and TRBJ2-1; 12 nucleotides line up with TRBD2. The TCR comes from a woman younger than 45 in good health and CMV-seronegative. The source material was PBMCs. The CDR3 here is CASSQDAGLAGNNEQFF. The CDR3 nucleotides are TGTGCCAGCAGCCAAGATGCAGGACTAGCGGGGAACAATGAGCAGTTCTTC.